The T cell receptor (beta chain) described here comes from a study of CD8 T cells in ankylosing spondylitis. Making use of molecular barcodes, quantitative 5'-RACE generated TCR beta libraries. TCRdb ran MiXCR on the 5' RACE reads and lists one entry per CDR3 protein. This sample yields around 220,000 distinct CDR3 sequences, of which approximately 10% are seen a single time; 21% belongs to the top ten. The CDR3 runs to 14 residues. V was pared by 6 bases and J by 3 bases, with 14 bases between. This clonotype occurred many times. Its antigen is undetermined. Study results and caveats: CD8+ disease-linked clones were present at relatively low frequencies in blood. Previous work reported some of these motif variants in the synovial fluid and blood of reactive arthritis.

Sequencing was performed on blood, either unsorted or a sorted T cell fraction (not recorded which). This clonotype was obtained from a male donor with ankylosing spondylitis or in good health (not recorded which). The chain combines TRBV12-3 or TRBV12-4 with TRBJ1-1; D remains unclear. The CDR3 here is CASSWALRDTEAFF. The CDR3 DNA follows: TGTGCCAGCAGCTGGGCCCTGAGGGACACTGAAGCTTTCTTT.